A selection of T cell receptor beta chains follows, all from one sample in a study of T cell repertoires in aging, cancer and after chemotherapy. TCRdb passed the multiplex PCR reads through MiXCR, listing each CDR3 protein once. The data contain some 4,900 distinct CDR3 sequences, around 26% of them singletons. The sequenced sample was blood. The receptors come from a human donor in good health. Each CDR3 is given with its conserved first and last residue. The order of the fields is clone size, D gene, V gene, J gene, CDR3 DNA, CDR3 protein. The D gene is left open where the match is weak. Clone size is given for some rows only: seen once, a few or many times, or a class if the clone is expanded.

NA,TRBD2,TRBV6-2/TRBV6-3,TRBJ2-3,TGTGCCAGCAGTTTGACTAGCGGGGGGGCCGGAGATACGCAGTATTTT,CASSLTSGGAGDTQYF
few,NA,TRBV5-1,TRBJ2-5,TGCGCCAGCAGCTTGGGGGGGTTCGAGGGCCAAGAGACCCAGTACTTC,CASSLGGFEGQETQYF
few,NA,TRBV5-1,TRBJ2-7,TGCGCCAGCAGCTTGGATTGGGGAAGGACCTACGAGCAGTACTTC,CASSLDWGRTYEQYF
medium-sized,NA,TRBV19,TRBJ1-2,TGTGCCAGTAGCCCTGATGAGGTCTATGGCTACACCTTC,CASSPDEVYGYTF
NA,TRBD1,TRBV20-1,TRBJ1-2,TGCAGTGGACGGGGACAGGAGAACTATGGCTACACCTTC,CSGRGQENYGYTF
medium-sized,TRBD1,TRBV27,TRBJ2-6,TGTGCCAGCAGTTTATTAGGGGGCGGATCTGGGGCCAACGTCCTGACTTTC,CASSLLGGGSGANVLTF
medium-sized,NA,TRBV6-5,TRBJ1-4,TGTGCCAGCAGTTATGGGCCAGGGGCTAATGAAAAACTGTTTTTT,CASSYGPGANEKLFF
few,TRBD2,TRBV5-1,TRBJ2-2,TGCGCCAGCAGCTTGGGACTAGCGGGGGGTACCGGGGAGCTGTTTTTT,CASSLGLAGGTGELFF
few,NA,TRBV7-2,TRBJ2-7,TGTGCCAGCAGCTTATTTTCCTACGAGCAGTACTTC,CASSLFSYEQYF
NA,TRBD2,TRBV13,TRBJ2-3,TGTGCCAGCAGCTCCCGGACTAGCGGGGTTAGCACAGATACGCAGTATTTT,CASSSRTSGVSTDTQYF
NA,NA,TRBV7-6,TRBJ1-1,TGTGCCAGCAGCTTAACAGCCACTCCAACTGAAGCTTTCTTT,CASSLTATPTEAFF
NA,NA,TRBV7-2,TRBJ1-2,TGTGCCAGCAGCTCTAACAGAGCCAGCTCCTATGGCTACACCTTC,CASSSNRASSYGYTF
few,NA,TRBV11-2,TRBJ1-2,TGTGCCAGCAGCCCCCAGACGTGGGCCTCGTATGGCTACACCTTC,CASSPQTWASYGYTF
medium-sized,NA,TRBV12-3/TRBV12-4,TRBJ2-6,TGTGCCAGCAGCCTGACACGGGCCGGTTCTGGGGCCAACGTCCTGACTTTC,CASSLTRAGSGANVLTF
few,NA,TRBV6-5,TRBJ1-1,TGTGCCAGCAGTCAAACAGCGAACACTGAAGCTTTCTTT,CASSQTANTEAFF
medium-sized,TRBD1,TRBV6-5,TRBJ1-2,TGTGCCAGCAGTAAAACAGGGGCTCGGGGCTACACCTTC,CASSKTGARGYTF
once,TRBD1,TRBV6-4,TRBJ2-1,TGTGTCAGCAGTGACTCGGGACAGTCCTACAATGAGCAGTTCTTC,CVSSDSGQSYNEQFF
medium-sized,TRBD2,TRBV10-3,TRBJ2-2,TGTGCCATCAGTGAGTCGCCTAGCGGGTCCGGGGAGCTGTTTTTT,CAISESPSGSGELFF
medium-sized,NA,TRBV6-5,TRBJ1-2,TGTGCCAGCAGGAGGACAGCCTCTAACTATGGCTACACCTTC,CASRRTASNYGYTF
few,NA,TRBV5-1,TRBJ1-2,TGCGCCAGCAGCTTGGAAGGGCGCTCTGTGGGTGGCTACACCTTC,CASSLEGRSVGGYTF
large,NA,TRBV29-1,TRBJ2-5,TGCAGCGCAGGAGGTGGGCAAGAGACCCAGTACTTC,CSAGGGQETQYF
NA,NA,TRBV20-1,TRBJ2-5,TGCAGTGCTAGAGGGGGCGGTTGGGCAGAGACCCAGTACTTC,CSARGGGWAETQYF
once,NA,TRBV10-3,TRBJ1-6,TGTGCCATCAGTGAGGCCAGAAGCTCCTATAATTCACCCCTCCACTTT,CAISEARSSYNSPLHF
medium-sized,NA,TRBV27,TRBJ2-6,TGTGCCAGCAGGAACACAGGGCAATCTGGGGCCAACGTCCTGACTTTC,CASRNTGQSGANVLTF
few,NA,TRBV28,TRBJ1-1,TGTGCCACGCTCCCGTTGTCGGGTTCTTGGGCTTTCTTT,CATLPLSGSWAFF
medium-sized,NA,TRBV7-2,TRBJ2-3,TGTGCCAGCAGCGCCTCTAGCAGGGATACGCAGTATTTT,CASSASSRDTQYF
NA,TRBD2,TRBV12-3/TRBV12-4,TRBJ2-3,TGTGCCAGCAGCCCCCAGACTAGCGTCCGTGATGGAGATACGCAGTATTTT,CASSPQTSVRDGDTQYF
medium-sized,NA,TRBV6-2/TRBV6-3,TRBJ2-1,TGTGCCAGCAGTTACTTGTCAGGGGCGTACAATGAGCAGTTCTTC,CASSYLSGAYNEQFF
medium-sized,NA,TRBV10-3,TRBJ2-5,TGTGCCATCAGTGAGGTGGGGGCGGTAGAGACCCAGTACTTC,CAISEVGAVETQYF
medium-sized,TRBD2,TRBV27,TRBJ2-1,TGTGCCAGCAGTTTAATCGGTAGCGGGAAGAATGAGCAGTTCTTC,CASSLIGSGKNEQFF
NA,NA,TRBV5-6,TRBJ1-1,TGTGCCAGCAGCTTGAAGCGGAACACTGAAGCTTTCTTT,CASSLKRNTEAFF
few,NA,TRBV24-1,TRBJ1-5,TGTGCCACCAACAGAGGCAATCAGCCCCAGCATTTT,CATNRGNQPQHF
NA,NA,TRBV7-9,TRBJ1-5,TGTGCCAGCAGTTTCGACAGGTGGGACCAGCCCCAGCATTTT,CASSFDRWDQPQHF
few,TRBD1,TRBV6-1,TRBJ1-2,TGTGCCAGCAGTGAAGCTGAGGGGGCGGGCTATGGCTACACCTTC,CASSEAEGAGYGYTF
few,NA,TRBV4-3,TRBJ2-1,TGCGCCAGCAGCCCTTACTGGGGCGGGGGCCCCACCTACAATGAGCAGTTCTTC,CASSPYWGGGPTYNEQFF
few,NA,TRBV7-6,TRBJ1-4,TGTGCCAGCAGCCCTCGGTGGCAGGGAATAAATGAAAAACTGTTTTTT,CASSPRWQGINEKLFF
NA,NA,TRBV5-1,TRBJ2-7,TGCGCCAGCAGCCACACCGAAAGGGGCCCCTACGAGCAGTACTTC,CASSHTERGPYEQYF
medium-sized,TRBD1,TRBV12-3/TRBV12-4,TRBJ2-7,TGTGCCAGCAGCAAACCCAGGGACAGTTCCTACGAGCAGTACTTC,CASSKPRDSSYEQYF
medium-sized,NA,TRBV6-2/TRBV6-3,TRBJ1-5,TGTGCCAGCAGTTTCGTGCCGGGGCAGCCCCAGCATTTT,CASSFVPGQPQHF
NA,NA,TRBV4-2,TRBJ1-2,TGTGCCAGCAGCCAGGTCCTAGAAAATGGCTACACCTTC,CASSQVLENGYTF
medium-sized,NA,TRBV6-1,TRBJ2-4,TGTGCCAGCAGTGAGATCCGACAGTCCAAAAACATTCAGTACTTC,CASSEIRQSKNIQYF
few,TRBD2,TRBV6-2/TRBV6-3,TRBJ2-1,TGTGCCAGCAGTTACACTCGCGGGGGGGCCGCGGATGAGCAGTTCTTC,CASSYTRGGAADEQFF
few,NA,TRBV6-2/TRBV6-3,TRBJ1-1,TGTGCCAGCAGTTACCCCCCTGAAGCTTTCTTT,CASSYPPEAFF
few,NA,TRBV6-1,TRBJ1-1,TGTGCCAGCAGTGAAGGGGTGGTCCAAGCCCTTGAAGCTTTCTTT,CASSEGVVQALEAFF
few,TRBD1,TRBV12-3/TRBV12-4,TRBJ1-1,TGTGCCAGCAGTTTAGGGGTGACAGGGCTCGTGGCTTTCTTT,CASSLGVTGLVAFF
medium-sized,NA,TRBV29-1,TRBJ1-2,TGCAGCGTTACTGACAAGTATGGCTACACCTTC,CSVTDKYGYTF
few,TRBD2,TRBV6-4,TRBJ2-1,TGTGCCAGCAGTGACTCGGGGGAGGGAGGCAATGAGCAGTTCTTC,CASSDSGEGGNEQFF
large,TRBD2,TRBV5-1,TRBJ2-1,TGCGCCAGCAGTACTACTAGCGGGCCCTTGGATGAGCAGTTCTTC,CASSTTSGPLDEQFF
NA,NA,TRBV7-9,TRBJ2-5,TGTGCCAGCAGCTTTCTCGGAGAGGCCGGGGAGACCCAGTACTTC,CASSFLGEAGETQYF
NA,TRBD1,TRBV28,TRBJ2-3,TGTGCCAGCACATACAGGGGGCAGTATACAGATACGCAGTATTTT,CASTYRGQYTDTQYF
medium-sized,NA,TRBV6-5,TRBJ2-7,TGTGCCAGCAGTTACGAAGGAACTCGATACGAGCAGTACTTC,CASSYEGTRYEQYF
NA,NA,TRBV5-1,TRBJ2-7,TGCGCCAGCAGCACTAGGTTGGGATACGAGCAGTACTTC,CASSTRLGYEQYF
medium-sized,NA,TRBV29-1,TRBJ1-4,TGCAGCGCCCTAACTCTCGACCATGAAAAACTGTTTTTT,CSALTLDHEKLFF
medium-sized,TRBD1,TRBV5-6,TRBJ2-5,TGTGCCAGCAGCCTCGGACAGGGTCAAGAGACCCAGTACTTC,CASSLGQGQETQYF
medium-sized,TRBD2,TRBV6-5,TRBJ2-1,TGTGCCAGCAGTTATGGAGGAAGCGGGAGGGCCAATGAGCAGTTCTTC,CASSYGGSGRANEQFF
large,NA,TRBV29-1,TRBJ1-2,TGCAGCGTTGAAAACGGGAACTATGGCTACACCTTC,CSVENGNYGYTF
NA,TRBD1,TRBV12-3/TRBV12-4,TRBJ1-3,TGTGCCAGCAGTCGTTACAAGGGGACAGCCTCTGGAAACACCATATATTTT,CASSRYKGTASGNTIYF
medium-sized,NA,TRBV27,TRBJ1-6,TGTGCCAGCAGATGGGGGGGCAGTGATAATTCACCCCTCCACTTT,CASRWGGSDNSPLHF
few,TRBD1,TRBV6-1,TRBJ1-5,TGTGCCAGCAGTTACCGGACAGGGAACCAGCCCCAGCATTTT,CASSYRTGNQPQHF
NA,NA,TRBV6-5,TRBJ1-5,TGTGTTAGCAGAGAGGGAGATCAGCCCCAGCATTTT,CVSREGDQPQHF